Below, 18 T cell receptor beta chains from the same sample are listed, as sequenced in a study of blood T cell repertoires in COVID-19. Method: immunoSEQ multiplex PCR; TCRdb's copy keeps in-frame clones and lacks some. Of about 62,000 clones listed, around nine tenths are singletons. Sequencing was carried out using peripheral blood. The receptors come from a man aged 70 or older with acute or convalescent COVID-19.

This clone appeared a few times. Here the CDR3 reads CASSLKAGGQPQHF. The CDR3 nucleotides read TGTGCCAGCAGCTTGAAAGCGGGGGGTCAGCCCCAGCATTTT. The chain recombines TRBV5-6 with TRBJ1-5, with D possibly matching TRBD1 (5 bases). This CDR3 contains 14 residues. The V and J ends lost 1 base and 6 bases respectively, with 11 bases between them. Germline V gene data show CDR1 as SGHDT and CDR2 as YYEEEE. Supplemented by reference TRBV5-6 and TRBJ1-5, the full variable domain reads DAGVTQSPTHLIKTRGQQVTLRCSPKSGHDTVSWYQQALGQGPQFIFQYYEEEERQRGNFPDRFSGHQFPNYSSELNVNALLLGDSALYLCASSLKAGGQPQHFGDGTRLSIL.

This clone was seen only a few times. The rearrangement uses TRBV5-1 and TRBJ1-1, with a weak D call TRBD1 (6 bases). This CDR3 is built from 14 residues. Germline CDR1 SGHRS, CDR2 YFSETQ. Deletions cut 3 bases from V and 0 bases from J, with 9 bases between. DNA for the CDR3: TGCGCCAGCAGCTCACAGGGTTTGAACACTGAAGCTTTCTTT. This codes for CASSSQGLNTEAFF.

The chain is built from TRBV7-8 and TRBJ1-2, with D perhaps matching TRBD1 (6 bases). CDR1 is SGHVS, CDR2 FQNEAQ, per germline. V was cut by 5 bases and J by 5 bases, with 12 bases left in between. The CDR3 is made up of 13 amino acids. CDR3 protein: CASSVSGVYGYTF. CDR3 DNA sequence: TGTGCCAGCAGCGTTTCAGGGGTTTATGGCTACACCTTC.

The CDR3 DNA is TGTGCCAGCAGTTCGCCGGGACAGTCGCCCCACGAGCAGTACTTC. Protein product: CASSSPGQSPHEQYF. This chain connects TRBV27 to TRBJ2-7; 7 positions agree with TRBD1. This CDR3 comprises 15 residues. CDR1 is MNHEY, CDR2 SMNVEV, per germline (reference sequence). J lost 5 bases, V lost 4 bases, and 11 bases had no gene match.

The gene calls are TRBV27 and TRBJ2-1; 11 bases line up with TRBD2. CDR1 is MNHEY and CDR2 is SMNVEV in the germline V gene (reference sequence). V lost 6 bases to trimming and J lost 7 bases; unmatched junction nucleotides: 14. The CDR3 totals 17 residues. Written as DNA, the CDR3 is TGTGCCAGCAGACCCATAAAGACTAGCGGGAAATTTAATGAGCAGTTCTTC. Translation gives CASRPIKTSGKFNEQFF.

The chain combines TRBV2 with TRBJ1-1; D call uncertain. Germline V CDR1 and CDR2: SNHLY, FYNNEI. The CDR3 extends over 11 amino acids. Trimming stripped 6 bases from V and 8 bases from J, with 10 bases between. As DNA, the CDR3 is TGTGCCAGCAGACCTAAGTGGGAAGCTTTCTTT. Encoded protein: CASRPKWEAFF.

In this sample, this clone turned up a few times. The chain employs TRBV12-3 or TRBV12-4 and TRBJ2-2; 7 nucleotides align to TRBD2. CDR3 length: 12 residues. The trim removed 8 bases at V and 5 bases at J, leaving 2 bases unmatched. DNA of the CDR3: TGTGCCAGCCGAGCGGGGACCGGGGAGCTGTTTTTT. As protein: CASRAGTGELFF.

The genes are TRBV19 and TRBJ2-3, with a weak D call TRBD2 (8 bases). Per the germline V gene, CDR1 is LNHDA and CDR2 is SQIVND (reference sequence). V was shortened by 7 bases and J by 3 bases, with 17 bases between the two germline ends. This CDR3 contains 15 residues. The CDR3 protein is CASTTTGTRTDTQYF. The CDR3 bases are TGTGCCAGTACCACGACAGGGACTAGGACAGATACGCAGTATTTT.

V usage is TRBV6-5 and J usage is TRBJ2-1; 10 bases line up with TRBD2. The germline CDR1 and CDR2 sequences are MNHEY and SVGAGI. The CDR3 is 15 amino acids. The ends lost 10 bases at V and 1 base at J; junction bases unmatched: 7. The CDR3 here is CATDRLAGSYNEQFF. The CDR3 DNA is TGTGCCACCGATCGACTAGCGGGTTCCTACAATGAGCAGTTCTTC.

The chain combines TRBV5-1 with TRBJ2-5, with 7 positions matching TRBD1. The V gene end was trimmed by 6 bases and the J gene end by 5 bases; junction bases not matched to a gene: 10. The germline V gene has CDR1 SGHRS and CDR2 YFSETQ. The CDR3 is 14 amino acids. CDR3 region: CASKIPGGRETQYF. The CDR3 DNA is TGCGCCAGCAAAATCCCAGGGGGACGGGAGACCCAGTACTTC.

In the case of this clone: Its ends do not fully match the called genes, so a read error is possible. This sequence joins TRBV25-1 and TRBJ1-2; 9 nucleotides agree with TRBD1. Germline CDR1 reads MGHDK; CDR2 reads SYGVNS. The CDR3 contains 11 residues. CDR3 residues: CASSSGQGLAF. For the CDR3, the DNA is TGTGCCAGCAGTTCGGGACAGGGCCTCGCCTTC.

V gene TRBV3-1 (or the pseudogene TRBV3-2) combines with J gene TRBJ2-7, with 7 bases fitting TRBD1. CDR1 LGHDT and CDR2 YNNKEL come from the germline V gene (reference sequence). J gave up 6 bases and V 4 bases, and 3 bases lay outside the gene matches. The CDR3 runs 12 residues. Written as DNA, the CDR3 is TGTGCCAGCAGCCGACAGGGCGGCGAGCAGTACTTC. Its protein product is CASSRQGGEQYF.

This clone was seen a single time. V gene TRBV4-1 combines with J gene TRBJ1-6; no reliable D call. Per germline, CDR1 MGHRA and CDR2 YSYEKL. V was clipped by 4 bases and J by 9 bases, with 13 bases between them. The CDR3 has 14 residues. The CDR3 bases are TGCGCCAGCAGCCCGGGTCCCGGAGGTTCACCCCTCCACTTT. Protein: CASSPGPGGSPLHF.

This chain links TRBV3-1 (or the pseudogene TRBV3-2) with TRBJ2-7; D is perhaps TRBD1 (7 bases). Germline CDR1 and CDR2: LGHDT and YNNKEL (reference sequence). V shed 1 base and J shed 9 bases, with 10 bases lying between them. This CDR3 has 12 amino acids. The CDR3 DNA sequence: TGTGCCAGCAGCCAAGGACAGGGACTGCAGTACTTC. It translates to CASSQGQGLQYF.

This clone has only one observation. The rearrangement joins TRBV12-3 or TRBV12-4 to TRBJ2-7; perhaps TRBD1 as D (5 bases). The CDR3 has 13 amino acids. V was clipped by 6 bases and J by 0 bases, with 9 bases between them. The CDR3 here is CASSTGDSYEQYF. CDR3 sequence (DNA): TGTGCCAGCAGCACAGGAGACTCCTACGAGCAGTACTTC.

This rearrangement joins TRBV28 to TRBJ2-3; D gene unclear. The CDR3 runs to 12 residues. CDR1 and CDR2 from the germline V gene are MDHEN and SYDVKM. V lost 9 bases to trimming and J lost 0 bases, with 7 bases between them. CDR3 amino acids: CASRSSTDTQYF. Here the CDR3 DNA reads TGTGCCAGTAGAAGTAGCACAGATACGCAGTATTTT. Supplemented by reference TRBV28 and TRBJ2-3, the full variable domain reads DVKVTQSSRYLVKRTGEKVFLECVQDMDHENMFWYRQDPGLGLRLIYFSYDVKMKEKGDIPEGYSVSREKKERFSLILESASTNQTSMYLCASRSSTDTQYFGPGTRLTVL.

About this clone itself: A junction end diverges from the germline sequence, so it may reflect a read error. This chain connects TRBV2 to TRBJ2-7; D may be TRBD1 (5 bases). CDR3 length: 14 amino acids. The germline V gene encodes CDR1 SNHLY and CDR2 FYNNEI. This chain's CDR3 is CASSANGHPEDGCF. The CDR3 DNA reads as TGTGCCAGCAGTGCAAATGGACACCCCGAAGATGGTTGCTTC. Supplemented by reference TRBV2 and TRBJ2-7, the full variable domain reads EPEVTQTPSHQVTQMGQEVILRCVPISNHLYFYWYRQILGQKVEFLVSFYNNEISEKSEIFDDQFSVERPDGSNFTLKIRSTKLEDSAMYFCASSANGHPEDGCFGPGTRLTVT.

The genes are TRBV3-1 (or the pseudogene TRBV3-2) and TRBJ2-5, with 7 bases identical to TRBD1. This CDR3 has 19 residues. The germline V gene has CDR1 LGHDT and CDR2 YNNKEL (reference sequence). V shed 3 bases, J shed 0 bases, and the junction held 16 bases outside the gene matches. Here the CDR3 reads CASSQDPGTAYTYQETQYF. CDR3 nucleotides: TGTGCCAGCAGCCAGGACCCCGGGACAGCCTATACTTACCAAGAGACCCAGTACTTC.